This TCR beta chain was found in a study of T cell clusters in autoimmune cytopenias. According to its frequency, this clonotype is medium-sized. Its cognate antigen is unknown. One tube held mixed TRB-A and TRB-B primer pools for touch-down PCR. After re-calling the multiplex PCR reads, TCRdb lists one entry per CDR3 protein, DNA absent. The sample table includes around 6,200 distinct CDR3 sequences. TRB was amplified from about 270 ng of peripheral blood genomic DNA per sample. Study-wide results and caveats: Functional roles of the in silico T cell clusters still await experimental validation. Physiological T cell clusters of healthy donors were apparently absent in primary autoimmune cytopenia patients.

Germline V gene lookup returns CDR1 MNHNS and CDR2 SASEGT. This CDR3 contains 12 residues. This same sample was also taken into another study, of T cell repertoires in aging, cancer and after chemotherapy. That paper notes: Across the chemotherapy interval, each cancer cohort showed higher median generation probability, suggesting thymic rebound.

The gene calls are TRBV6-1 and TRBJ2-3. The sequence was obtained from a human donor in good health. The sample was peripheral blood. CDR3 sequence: CASSDNGDTQYF.